This T cell receptor beta chain was sequenced in a study of shared clonotypes between healthy human individuals (TCRdb year 2020). Regarding the research as a whole: The cohort included three men and a couple of women between 18 and 49 years of age. For each donor, CD4 naive and CD4 memory were each run on three plates, CD8 naive on two plates, and CD8 memory on one plate. To increase sequencing depth and limit assay-specific biases, TCR repertoire library preparation and sequencing were carried out by different laboratories using diverse techniques. Each donor's leukapheresis produced roughly between roughly 0.85 and 9.5 billion PBMCs. The study deeply sequenced blood TCR repertoires of about 5 healthy adults to estimate repertoire size and the extent of clonotype sharing between individuals.

A remark on this clone: Its recognized antigen is unknown. The input lacks base qualities; no much larger clone sits a single base away. Other nucleotide sequences in the sample specify the same CDR3.

The full study reports these points: Compared with non-shared clonotypes, the clonotypes found in all four sorted-subset donors had higher generation probabilities. Naive subsets generally had larger estimated clonotype richness than memory subsets. Even with the large sequencing depth, rarefaction of the sorted-subset datasets indicated that sequencing was incomplete. Across four donors, about 5.2% of naive CD4, approximately 3.6% of naive CD8, about 2.3% of memory CD4, and roughly 0.41% of memory CD8 clonotypes were shared. Because the study included only a small number of donors, the genetic and exposure-history diversity represented was limited. Sampling was limited to blood, and TCR repertoires in tissue likely differ from TCR repertoires in blood. Pairwise subsampling indicated that sequencing depth was expected to affect the degree of clonotype sharing among donors.

Using the deep immunoSEQ assay, multiplex PCR amplified TCR CDR3 regions from genomic DNA. Extracted genomic DNA from each cell subset was distributed evenly across all wells of several immunoSEQ 96-well plates, and each plate was treated as a replicate. Each replicate PCR for sorted subsets received about 220 ng genomic DNA, equal to around 32,000 T cell genomes. Purified libraries were measured with a Qubit 3.0 fluorometer, size-checked on a Bioanalyzer 2100, and measured again with the KAPA Library Quantification kit. Each immunoSEQ 96-well plate was sequenced on its own single-read 150-cycle Illumina NextSeq 550 flow cell. As for how the authors treated the data: The immunoSEQ output contained only junctional sequences without quality scores, so filtering could not match that applied to full-length reads. To assign V/J genes and CDR3, sequences were annotated using PyIR, a Python wrapper for IgBLAST v1.9, with IMGT germline references. Reads were removed for weak V/J assignments (E-value above 1e-6), missing CDR3, stop codons, out-of-frame junctions, or ambiguous translated residues. A V3J clonotype was defined by an identical inferred V gene, J gene, and CDR3 amino acid sequence. The percentage overlap between two repertoires was calculated by dividing the number of shared unique clonotypes by the size of the smaller repertoire. RTK rarefaction, the Chao1 estimator, and Recon v2.1 estimates of unobserved clonotypes were used to assess repertoire richness. Generation probabilities for all TCRbeta clonotypes obtained by the gDNA method from a handful of donors were computed using OLGA. TCRdb retrieved this table from immuneACCESS and kept in-frame rearrangements only. Not all clones are present; in checked studies, unresolved V genes account for under half, and no reason is known for the remainder. D and trimming were read from the DNA, whereas the V and J calls and clone size are those reported in that table. In this sample the table shows about 1,800,000 clones, around 96% of which occur a single time. Roughly 1.2% of the sample goes to the ten largest clones.

CD8 naive samples were obtained by positive selection for CCR7 among CD45RO-negative cells, yielding a CD45RA+CCR7+ population from which TemRA cells were excluded. The donors were healthy, HIV-negative adults who had no recently reported acute infections or vaccinations. Every donor was a Caucasian adult living in Nashville, Tennessee, USA. Blood was obtained by leukapheresis, after which PBMCs were separated by Ficoll-Histopaque density gradient centrifugation and cryopreserved in liquid nitrogen vapor phase. Analytical flow cytometry was used to check the purity and quantity of each magnetically sorted T cell population. Each sorted fraction had its genomic DNA isolated and then quantified by UV absorbance on a Nanodrop 2000c. The source of this sequence is a young man in good health. What was sequenced was naive CD8+ T cells sorted from blood. The sample's cell subset or site, from its label and the paper: CD45RA+CCR7+.

The DNA sequence is as follows: TGCGCCAGCAGCCAAGATAGGGGGACCGGGTACGAGCAGTACTTC. It translates as CASSQDRGTGYEQYF. The rearranged segments are TRBV4-1 and TRBJ2-7; TRBD1 is a weak D gene call, 6 bases matching. V loses 0 bases of germline sequence and J loses 4 bases, and the interval between the two ends is 13 bases. Based on the germline V gene, the CDR1 and CDR2 sequences are MGHRA and YSYEKL. From the cysteine through the phenylalanine, the CDR3 covers 15 amino acids. The CDR3 DNA has 45 bases and is translated from base 1.